This entry lists 13 T cell receptor beta chains sequenced from one sample in a study of blood T cell repertoires in COVID-19. Produced via immunoSEQ multiplex PCR; TCRdb's table is partial and in-frame only. The sample consists of fewer than 70,000 clones, around 85% of them appearing once. Sample: peripheral blood. These receptor sequences come from a man aged 45-65 years with acute or convalescent COVID-19.

For this clone: One end of the junction is discordant with germline, which a read error may explain. The genes are TRBV6-5 and TRBJ1-5, with D uncertain. This CDR3 has 11 residues. Germline CDR1 and CDR2: MNHEY and SVGAGI. The CDR3 DNA sequence: TGTGCCAGCGTGGAGTCCGGCCCCCCGCATTTT. Amino acid sequence: CASVESGPPHF.

The J gene is TRBJ1-2, the V gene TRBV18; a possible D gene is TRBD1 (5 bases). The CDR3 totals 17 residues. CDR1 and CDR2 (germline): KGHSH, LQKENI. The germline V and J ends were trimmed by 3 bases and 1 base, with 18 bases remaining between them. In DNA form, the CDR3 reads TGTGCCAGCTCACCGATGGGATCGCAGGGCCTTAACTATGGCTACACCTTC. As protein: CASSPMGSQGLNYGYTF. Full variable domain (missing parts from reference TRBV18 and TRBJ1-2): NAGVMQNPRHLVRRRGQEARLRCSPMKGHSHVYWYRQLPEEGLKFMVYLQKENIIDESGMPKERFSAEFPKEGPSILRIQQVVRGDSAAYFCASSPMGSQGLNYGYTFGSGTRLTVV.

This clone was counted a single time. The CDR3 DNA follows: TGTGCCAGCAGTTATGGGACAGGGGATGAGCAGTTCTTC. Amino acids: CASSYGTGDEQFF. This chain joins TRBV7-3 and TRBJ2-1; 10 positions match TRBD1. Germline CDR1 and CDR2: SGHTA and FQGTGA. V lost 6 bases to trimming and J lost 8 bases; unmatched junction nucleotides: 4. The CDR3 spans 13 residues.

Written as DNA, the CDR3 is TGTGCCAGCAGTGTAACAGGGGGCTACGAGCAGTACTTC. Protein: CASSVTGGYEQYF. The chain joins TRBV25-1 to TRBJ2-7; 8 bases agree with TRBD1. CDR3 length: 13 residues. The J segment lost 3 bases and the V segment lost 4 bases, leaving 2 bases of the junction unmatched. Germline CDR1 reads MGHDK; CDR2 reads SYGVNS.

This clone was detected once. The V gene is TRBV19, the J gene TRBJ2-3, with a weak D call TRBD1 (7 bases). Germline V gene lookup returns CDR1 LNHDA and CDR2 SQIVND (reference sequence). The CDR3 sequence is 16 residues long. V dropped 5 bases and J dropped 5 bases, with 20 bases sitting between them. The CDR3, as DNA: TGTGCCAGTAGTCCTAGTAGGAGGGGGCCGGGAGATACGCAGTATTTT. It yields the protein CASSPSRRGPGDTQYF.

In this sample, this clone turned up a few times. The chain has TRBV14 and TRBJ2-1; maybe TRBD2 (5 bases). CDR1 SGHDN and CDR2 FVKESK come from the germline V gene. The CDR3 is 14 residues long. Trimming shortened V by 1 base and J by 10 bases, and 14 bases separated the two germline ends. The DNA of the CDR3 is TGTGCCAGCAGCCAAGCCATAGCGACGGGCGAGCAGTTCTTC. Amino acids: CASSQAIATGEQFF.

This chain connects TRBV6-5 to TRBJ2-3; D may be TRBD2 (6 bases). V lost 7 bases, J lost 4 bases, and 9 bases lay in between. The germline gives CDR1 MNHEY, CDR2 SVGAGI. CDR3 length: 12 amino acids. CDR3 protein: CASTGVADTQYF. The DNA of the CDR3 is TGTGCCAGCACGGGGGTCGCAGATACGCAGTATTTT.

The V and J genes are TRBV5-5 and TRBJ1-2, with D tentatively TRBD1 (6 bases). Deletions cut 0 bases from V and 5 bases from J, with 17 bases between. CDR3 length: 16 amino acids. From germline, CDR1 is SGHKS and CDR2 YYEKEE (reference sequence). As DNA, the CDR3 is TGTGCCAGCAGCTTGGTCGCTGGGAACCAGGGGTATGGCTACACCTTC. This gives the protein CASSLVAGNQGYGYTF. The entire variable domain, with the rest obtained from reference TRBV5-5 and TRBJ1-2, is as follows: DAGVTQSPTHLIKTRGQQVTLRCSPISGHKSVSWYQQVLGQGPQFIFQYYEKEERGRGNFPDRFSARQFPNYSSELNVNALLLGDSALYLCASSLVAGNQGYGYTFGSGTRLTVV.

The chain uses TRBV6-5 and TRBJ1-5, with a possible D match to TRBD1 (5 bases). The CDR3 extends over 11 amino acids. In germline, CDR1 is MNHEY, CDR2 SVGAGI. The CDR3 DNA reads TGTGCGGGGGGTCCTTATCAGCCCCAGCATTTT. It translates to CAGGPYQPQHF.

The rearrangement links TRBV5-1 to TRBJ2-2, with 8 bases that match TRBD2. Germline V gene data show CDR1 as SGHRS and CDR2 as YFSETQ. The ends lost 1 base at V and 5 bases at J; junction bases unmatched: 4. CDR3 length: 15 amino acids. CDR3 protein: CASSLLRGGTGELFF. The CDR3 coding sequence is TGCGCCAGCAGCTTGCTCCGGGGGGGGACCGGGGAGCTGTTTTTT.

CDR3: CASAGHRGAETQYF. As DNA, the CDR3 is TGTGCTAGTGCCGGACATAGGGGCGCGGAGACCCAGTACTTC. The chain employs TRBV12-5 and TRBJ2-5, with D perhaps matching TRBD1 (5 bases). The V end lost 7 bases, the J end lost 5 bases, and 17 bases lay between the germline ends. The CDR3 has 14 amino acids. Per germline, CDR1 LGHNT and CDR2 FRNRAP.

V usage is TRBV23-1 and J usage is TRBJ1-5; TRBD1 is a possible D gene (5 bases). TRBV23-1 carries the ORF label, with uncertain function. There are 11 residues in the CDR3. The V and J ends lost 10 bases and 6 bases respectively, with 10 bases between them. The CDR3 region has the DNA TGCGCCAACCAGGGTGCTCAGCCCCAGCATTTT. It translates to CANQGAQPQHF.

The chain carries TRBV15 and TRBJ2-5; possibly TRBD1 for D (6 bases). Germline CDR1 and CDR2: LNHNV and YYDKDF (reference sequence). This CDR3 is 12 amino acids long. Trimming cost V 7 bases and J 8 bases, with 14 bases left between them. The CDR3 DNA reads as TGTGCCACCAAGGGGGACCCTCGCACCCAGTACTTC. This encodes CATKGDPRTQYF.